This TCR beta chain was retrieved from a study of cytomegalovirus exposure and HLA in healthy donors. The CDR3 contains 15 residues. Per germline, CDR1 SGHRS and CDR2 YFSETQ. Trimming took 4 bases from V and 0 from J, leaving 13 bases between them. PCR amplification relied on 60 Vbeta primers (plus 13 Jbeta primers). Sequencing was performed with immunoSEQ multiplex PCR; in TCRdb, only in-frame clones are kept and a portion is missing. Here the sample spans about 140,000 clones, approximately 8.9% being singletons. Whole-study findings and limits: TCR beta sequences numbering roughly 16,000 were associated with HLA alleles at 0.05 false discovery rate in a later analysis. In a later analysis, TCR beta V- and J-gene trimming was associated with a missense DCLRE1C variant. TRBV6-2, TRBV6-3 and some other V segments were unresolvable in 87-base-pair reads.

This clone was observed a few times. What it recognizes is unknown. The source material was PBMCs. V usage is TRBV5-1 and J usage is TRBJ1-1; D may be TRBD1 (6 bases). This TCR came from a middle-aged woman in good health and CMV-seropositive. Here the CDR3 reads CASSLMTGVNTEAFF. In nucleotides, the CDR3 is TGCGCCAGCAGCCTAATGACAGGAGTGAACACTGAAGCTTTCTTT.